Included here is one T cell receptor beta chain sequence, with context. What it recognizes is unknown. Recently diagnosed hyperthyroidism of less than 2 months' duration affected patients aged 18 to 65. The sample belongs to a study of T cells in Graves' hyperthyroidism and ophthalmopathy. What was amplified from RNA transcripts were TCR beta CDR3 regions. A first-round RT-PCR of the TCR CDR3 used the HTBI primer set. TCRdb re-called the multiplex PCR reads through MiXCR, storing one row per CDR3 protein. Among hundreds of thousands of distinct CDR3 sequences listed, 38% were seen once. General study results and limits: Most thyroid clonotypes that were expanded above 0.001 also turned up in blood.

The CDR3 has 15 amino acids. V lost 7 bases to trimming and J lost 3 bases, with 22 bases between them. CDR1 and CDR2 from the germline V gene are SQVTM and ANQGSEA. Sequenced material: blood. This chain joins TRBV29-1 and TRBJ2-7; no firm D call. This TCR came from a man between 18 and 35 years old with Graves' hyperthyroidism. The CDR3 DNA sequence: TGCAGCGCCCAAGTGTTGTGGGCCGGCCACTACGAGCAGTACTTC. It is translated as CSAQVLWAGHYEQYF.